This TCR beta chain derives from a study of OX40 agonist ivuxolimab in advanced cancers. About the research overall: Patients' therapy was ivuxolimab, an antibody that acts as an agonist of OX40 (CD134). Study findings and constraints: The study found that CD8+ T cells averaged more expanded clones than CD4+.

The repertoire was sequenced with immunoSEQ multiplex PCR; TCRdb's copy has only in-frame clones and lacks some. The sample yields more than 30,000 clones, 65% to 80% seen once. Turning to this clone: No antigen is known for it.

The CDR3 spans 17 residues. V gave up 5 bases and J gave up 2 bases; unmatched junction bases: 12. Germline CDR1 reads MNHEY; CDR2 reads SMNVEV (reference sequence). The origin of this receptor is an adult with an advanced solid tumor such as melanoma, head and neck, liver or kidney cancer. This chain joins TRBV27 and TRBJ2-3; 8 bases are a match to TRBD2. This specimen consisted of CD4+ or CD8+ T cells sorted from blood, obtained in a trial of the OX40 agonist ivuxolimab. The CDR3 coding sequence is TGTGCCAGCAGTCACCCCCTGGTTAGCGGGGACACAGATACGCAGTATTTT. It is translated as CASSHPLVSGDTDTQYF.